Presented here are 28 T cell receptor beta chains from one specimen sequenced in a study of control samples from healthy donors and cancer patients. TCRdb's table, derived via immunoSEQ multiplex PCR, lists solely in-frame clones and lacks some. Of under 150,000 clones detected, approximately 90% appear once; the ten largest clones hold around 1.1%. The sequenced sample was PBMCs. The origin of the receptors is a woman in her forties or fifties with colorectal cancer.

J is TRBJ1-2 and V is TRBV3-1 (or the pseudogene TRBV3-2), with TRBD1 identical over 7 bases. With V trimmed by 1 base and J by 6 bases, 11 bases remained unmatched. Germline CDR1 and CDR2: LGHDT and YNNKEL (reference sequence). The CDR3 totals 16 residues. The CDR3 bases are TGTGCCAGCAGCCAAGGGGTGCAGGGGGGCTATCATGGCTACACCTTC. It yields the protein CASSQGVQGGYHGYTF.

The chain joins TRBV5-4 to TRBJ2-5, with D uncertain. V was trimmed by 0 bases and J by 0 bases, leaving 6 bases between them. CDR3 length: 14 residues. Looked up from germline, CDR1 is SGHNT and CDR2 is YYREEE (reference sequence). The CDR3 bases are TGTGCCAGCAGCTTGGACAGAAACCAAGAGACCCAGTACTTC. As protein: CASSLDRNQETQYF.

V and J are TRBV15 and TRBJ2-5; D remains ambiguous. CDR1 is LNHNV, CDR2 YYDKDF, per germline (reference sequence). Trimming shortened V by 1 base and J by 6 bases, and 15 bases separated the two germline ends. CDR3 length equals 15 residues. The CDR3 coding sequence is TGTGCCACCAGCAGAGTCCACTGGACGCAGCAGACCCAGTACTTC. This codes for CATSRVHWTQQTQYF.

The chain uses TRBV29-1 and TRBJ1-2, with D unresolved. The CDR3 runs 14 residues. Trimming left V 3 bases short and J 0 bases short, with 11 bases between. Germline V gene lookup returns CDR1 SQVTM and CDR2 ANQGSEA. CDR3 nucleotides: TGCAGCGTTGAGAGCGGCACGGCTAACTATGGCTACACCTTC. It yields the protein CSVESGTANYGYTF.

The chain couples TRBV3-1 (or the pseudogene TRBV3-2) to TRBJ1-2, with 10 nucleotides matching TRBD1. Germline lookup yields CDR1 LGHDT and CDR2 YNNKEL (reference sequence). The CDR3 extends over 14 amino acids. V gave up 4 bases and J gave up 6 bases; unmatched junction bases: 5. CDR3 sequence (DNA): TGTGCCAGCAGCCCTTCGACAGGGGGCGATGGCTACACCTTC. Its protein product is CASSPSTGGDGYTF.

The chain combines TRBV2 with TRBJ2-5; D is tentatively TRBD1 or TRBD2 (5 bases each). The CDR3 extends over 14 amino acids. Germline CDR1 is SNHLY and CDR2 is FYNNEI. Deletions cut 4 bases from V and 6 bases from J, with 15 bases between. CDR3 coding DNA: TGTGCCAGCAGTGTAGGGGCTAGCCGGCAGACCCAGTACTTC. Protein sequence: CASSVGASRQTQYF.

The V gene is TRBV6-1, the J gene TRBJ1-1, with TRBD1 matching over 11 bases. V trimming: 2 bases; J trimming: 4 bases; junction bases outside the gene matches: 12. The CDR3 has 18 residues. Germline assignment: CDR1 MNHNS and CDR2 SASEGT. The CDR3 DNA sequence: TGTGCCAGCAGTGAAAGGGGGACAGGGGGAATGGGTGGCACTGAAGCTTTCTTT. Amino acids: CASSERGTGGMGGTEAFF.

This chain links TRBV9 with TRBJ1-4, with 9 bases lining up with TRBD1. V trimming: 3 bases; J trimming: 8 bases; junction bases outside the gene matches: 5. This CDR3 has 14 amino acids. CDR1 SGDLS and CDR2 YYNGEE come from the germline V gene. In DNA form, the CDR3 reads TGTGCCAGCAGCGACGGGACAGGGCGGGAAAAACTGTTTTTT. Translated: CASSDGTGREKLFF.

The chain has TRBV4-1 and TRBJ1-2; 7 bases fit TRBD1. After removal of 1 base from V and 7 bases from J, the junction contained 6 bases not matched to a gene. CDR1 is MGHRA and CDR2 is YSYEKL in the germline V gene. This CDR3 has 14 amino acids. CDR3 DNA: TGCGCCAGCAGCCAAGCCCCGACAGGGAGTGGCTACACCTTC. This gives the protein CASSQAPTGSGYTF.

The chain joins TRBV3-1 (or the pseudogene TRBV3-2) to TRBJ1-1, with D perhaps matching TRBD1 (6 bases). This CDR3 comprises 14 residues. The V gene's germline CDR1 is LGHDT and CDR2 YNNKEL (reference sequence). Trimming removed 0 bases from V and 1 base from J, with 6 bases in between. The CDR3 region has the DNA TGTGCCAGCAGCCAAGAGGACAGGAACACTGAAGCTTTCTTT. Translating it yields CASSQEDRNTEAFF.

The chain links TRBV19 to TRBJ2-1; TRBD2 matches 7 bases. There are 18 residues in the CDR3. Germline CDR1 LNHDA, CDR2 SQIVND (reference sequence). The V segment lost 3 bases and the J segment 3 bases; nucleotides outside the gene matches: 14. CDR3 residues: CASSIYAPGGVDYNEQFF. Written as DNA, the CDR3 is TGTGCCAGTAGTATTTATGCGCCTGGGGGGGTGGACTACAATGAGCAGTTCTTC.

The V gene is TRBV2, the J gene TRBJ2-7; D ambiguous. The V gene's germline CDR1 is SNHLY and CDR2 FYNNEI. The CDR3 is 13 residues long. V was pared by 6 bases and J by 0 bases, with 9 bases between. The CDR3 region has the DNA TGTGCCAGCAGCGACCGATTCTCCTACGAGCAGTACTTC. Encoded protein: CASSDRFSYEQYF.

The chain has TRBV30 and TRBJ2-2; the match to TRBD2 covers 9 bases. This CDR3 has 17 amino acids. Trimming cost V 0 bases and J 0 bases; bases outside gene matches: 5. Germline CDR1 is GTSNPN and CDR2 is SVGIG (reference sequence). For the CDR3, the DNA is TGTGCCTGGAGTGTGAAAGCGGGAGGTGCGAACACCGGGGAGCTGTTTTTT. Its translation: CAWSVKAGGANTGELFF.

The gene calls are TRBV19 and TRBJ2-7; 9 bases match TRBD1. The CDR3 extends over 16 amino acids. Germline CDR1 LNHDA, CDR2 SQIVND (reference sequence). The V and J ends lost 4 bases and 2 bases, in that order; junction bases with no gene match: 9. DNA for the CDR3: TGTGCCAGTAGTAGAGCCGGGACAGGGACAACCTACGAGCAGTACTTC. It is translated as CASSRAGTGTTYEQYF.

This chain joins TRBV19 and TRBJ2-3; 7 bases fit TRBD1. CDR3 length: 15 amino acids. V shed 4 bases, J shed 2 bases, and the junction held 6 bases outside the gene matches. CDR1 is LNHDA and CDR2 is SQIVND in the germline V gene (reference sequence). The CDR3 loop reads CASSRTGTDTDTQYF. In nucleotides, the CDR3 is TGTGCCAGTAGTAGGACCGGGACAGACACAGATACGCAGTATTTT. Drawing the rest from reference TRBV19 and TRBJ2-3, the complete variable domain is DGGITQSPKYLFRKEGQNVTLSCEQNLNHDAMYWYRQDPGQGLRLIYYSQIVNDFQKGDIAEGYSVSREKKESFPLTVTSAQKNPTAFYLCASSRTGTDTDTQYFGPGTRLTVL.

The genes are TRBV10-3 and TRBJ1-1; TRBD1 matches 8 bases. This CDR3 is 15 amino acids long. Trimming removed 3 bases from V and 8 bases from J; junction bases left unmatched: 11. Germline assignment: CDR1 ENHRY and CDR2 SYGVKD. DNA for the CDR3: TGTGCCATCAGTGATTCCAACAGGGGGGAGGTGGAAGCTTTCTTT. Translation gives CAISDSNRGEVEAFF.

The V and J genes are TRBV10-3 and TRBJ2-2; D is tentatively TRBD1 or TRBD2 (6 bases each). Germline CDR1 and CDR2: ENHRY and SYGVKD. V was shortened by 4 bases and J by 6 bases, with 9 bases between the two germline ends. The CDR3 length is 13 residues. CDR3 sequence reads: CAISVRGPGELFF. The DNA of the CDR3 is TGTGCCATCAGTGTACGGGGGCCCGGGGAGCTGTTTTTT.

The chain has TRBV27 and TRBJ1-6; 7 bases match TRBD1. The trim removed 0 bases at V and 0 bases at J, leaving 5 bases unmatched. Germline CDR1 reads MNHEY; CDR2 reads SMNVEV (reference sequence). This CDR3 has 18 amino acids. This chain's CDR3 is CASSLSAGGTSYNSPLHF. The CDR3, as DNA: TGTGCCAGCAGTTTATCGGCAGGGGGGACCTCCTATAATTCACCCCTCCACTTT.

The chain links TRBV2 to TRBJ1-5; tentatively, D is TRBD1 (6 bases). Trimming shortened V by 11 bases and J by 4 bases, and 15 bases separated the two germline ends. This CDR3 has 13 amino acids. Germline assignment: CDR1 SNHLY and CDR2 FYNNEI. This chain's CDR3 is CASMGGGNQPQHF. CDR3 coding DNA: TGTGCCTCGATGGGGGGCGGGAATCAGCCCCAGCATTTT.

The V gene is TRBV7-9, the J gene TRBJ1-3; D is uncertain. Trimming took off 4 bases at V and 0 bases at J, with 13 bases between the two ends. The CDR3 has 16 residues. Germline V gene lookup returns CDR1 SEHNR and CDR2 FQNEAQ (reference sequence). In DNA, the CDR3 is TGTGCCAGCAGCTCCACTGAGCACAACTCTGGAAACACCATATATTTT. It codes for CASSSTEHNSGNTIYF.

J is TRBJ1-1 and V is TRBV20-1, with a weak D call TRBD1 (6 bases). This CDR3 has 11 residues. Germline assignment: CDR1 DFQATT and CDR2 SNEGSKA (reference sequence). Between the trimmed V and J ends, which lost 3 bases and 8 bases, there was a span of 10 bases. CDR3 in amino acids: CSARDSLEAFF. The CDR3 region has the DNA TGCAGTGCTAGGGACAGTTTGGAAGCTTTCTTT.

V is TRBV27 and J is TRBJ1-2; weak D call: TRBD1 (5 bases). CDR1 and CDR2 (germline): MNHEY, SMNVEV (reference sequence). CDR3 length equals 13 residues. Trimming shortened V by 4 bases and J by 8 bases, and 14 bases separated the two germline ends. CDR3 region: CASSSQGLGGYTF. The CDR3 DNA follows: TGTGCCAGCAGTTCTCAGGGCCTCGGGGGCTACACCTTC.

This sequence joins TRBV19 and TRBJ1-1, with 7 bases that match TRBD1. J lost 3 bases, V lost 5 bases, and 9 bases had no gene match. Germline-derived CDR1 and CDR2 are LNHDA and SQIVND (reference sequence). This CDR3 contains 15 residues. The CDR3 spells CASSPRQGRDTEAFF. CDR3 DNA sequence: TGTGCCAGTAGTCCACGACAGGGCCGCGACACTGAAGCTTTCTTT. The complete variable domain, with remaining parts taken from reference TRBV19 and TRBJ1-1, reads DGGITQSPKYLFRKEGQNVTLSCEQNLNHDAMYWYRQDPGQGLRLIYYSQIVNDFQKGDIAEGYSVSREKKESFPLTVTSAQKNPTAFYLCASSPRQGRDTEAFFGQGTRLTVV.

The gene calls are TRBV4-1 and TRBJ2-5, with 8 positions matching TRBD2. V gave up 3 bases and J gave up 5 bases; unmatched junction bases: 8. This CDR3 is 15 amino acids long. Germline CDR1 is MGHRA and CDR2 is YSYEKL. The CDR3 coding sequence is TGCGCCAGCAGCCAGCGAAGCGGGAGTTATGAGACCCAGTACTTC. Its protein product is CASSQRSGSYETQYF.

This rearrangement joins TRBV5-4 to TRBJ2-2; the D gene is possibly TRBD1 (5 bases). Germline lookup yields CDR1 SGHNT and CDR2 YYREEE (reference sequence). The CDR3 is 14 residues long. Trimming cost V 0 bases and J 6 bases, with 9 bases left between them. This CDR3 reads CASSLGPTAGELFF. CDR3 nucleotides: TGTGCCAGCAGCTTGGGGCCGACAGCCGGGGAGCTGTTTTTT. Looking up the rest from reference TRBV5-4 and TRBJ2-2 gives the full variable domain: ETGVTQSPTHLIKTRGQQVTLRCSSQSGHNTVSWYQQALGQGPQFIFQYYREEENGRGNFPPRFSGLQFPNYSSELNVNALELDDSALYLCASSLGPTAGELFFGEGSRLTVL.

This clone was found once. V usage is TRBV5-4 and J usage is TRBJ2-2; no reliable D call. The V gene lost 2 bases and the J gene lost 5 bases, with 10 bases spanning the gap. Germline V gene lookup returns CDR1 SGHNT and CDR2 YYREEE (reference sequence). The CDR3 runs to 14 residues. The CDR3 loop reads CASSFAADTGELFF. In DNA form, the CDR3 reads TGTGCCAGCAGCTTCGCGGCGGATACCGGGGAGCTGTTTTTT.

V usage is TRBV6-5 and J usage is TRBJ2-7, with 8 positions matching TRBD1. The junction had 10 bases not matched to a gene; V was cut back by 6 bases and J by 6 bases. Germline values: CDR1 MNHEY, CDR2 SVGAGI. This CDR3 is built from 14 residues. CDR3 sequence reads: CASRAGTGFAEQYF. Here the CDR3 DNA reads TGTGCCAGCAGGGCCGGGACAGGTTTTGCCGAGCAGTACTTC.

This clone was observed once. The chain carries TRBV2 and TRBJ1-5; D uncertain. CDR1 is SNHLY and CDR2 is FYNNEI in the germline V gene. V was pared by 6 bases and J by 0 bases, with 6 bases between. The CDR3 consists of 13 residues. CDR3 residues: CASRWDSNQPQHF. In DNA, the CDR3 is TGTGCCAGCAGGTGGGATAGCAATCAGCCCCAGCATTTT. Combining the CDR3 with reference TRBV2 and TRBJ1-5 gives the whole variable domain EPEVTQTPSHQVTQMGQEVILRCVPISNHLYFYWYRQILGQKVEFLVSFYNNEISEKSEIFDDQFSVERPDGSNFTLKIRSTKLEDSAMYFCASRWDSNQPQHFGDGTRLSIL.